Below are 27 T cell receptor beta chains sequenced from a single sample in a study of blood T cells in healthy people across ages. A second roughly 6 to 12 cycle PCR used barcoded and J-beta primers. One entry per CDR3 protein, called by TCRdb with MiXCR from the 5' RACE reads. This table has more than 750,000 distinct CDR3 sequences, roughly 29% appearing once. This same sample was also taken into another study, of T cells of mothers and their children.

Source material: blood. The receptors stem from a woman in her thirties or forties in good health.

There are a few counts of this clonotype. The chain links TRBV14 to TRBJ1-1, with D tentatively TRBD1 (5 bases). Per the germline V gene, CDR1 is SGHDN and CDR2 is FVKESK. The CDR3 contains 17 residues. Between the trimmed V and J ends, which lost 1 base and 4 bases, there was a span of 19 bases. Here the CDR3 DNA reads TGTGCCAGCAGCCAAGCGTCGGCAGGGTGGGTTGTCACTGAAGCTTTCTTT. Translated, it gives CASSQASAGWVVTEAFF.

This rearrangement joins TRBV7-9 to TRBJ1-1; possible D gene TRBD1, 5 bases. This CDR3 has 12 amino acids. Trimming left V 3 bases short and J 6 bases short, with 8 bases between. Germline V gene sequence: CDR1 SEHNR, CDR2 FQNEAQ (reference sequence). This chain's CDR3 is CASSFGAAEAFF. The CDR3 coding sequence is TGTGCCAGCAGCTTCGGGGCAGCTGAAGCTTTCTTT.

This clonotype was seen a handful of times. The chain recombines TRBV7-2 with TRBJ2-1; perhaps TRBD2 as D (5 bases). The germline CDR1 and CDR2 sequences are SGHTA and FQGNSA. V shed 2 bases and J shed 6 bases, with 8 bases lying between them. The CDR3 loop spans 13 amino acids. The DNA for the CDR3 is TGTGCCAGCAGCTTATACGGGATCAATGAGCAGTTCTTC. It is translated as CASSLYGINEQFF. The full variable domain, completed using reference TRBV7-2 and TRBJ2-1, is GAGVSQSPSNKVTEKGKDVELRCDPISGHTALYWYRQSLGQGLEFLIYFQGNSAPDKSGLPSDRFSAERTGGSVSTLTIQRTQQEDSAVYLCASSLYGINEQFFGPGTRLTVL.

This clonotype showed up just a few times. The V and J genes are TRBV7-6 and TRBJ1-6, with 11 nucleotides matching TRBD1. The CDR3 has 16 residues. CDR1 SGHVS and CDR2 FNYEAQ come from the germline V gene. V was clipped by 5 bases and J by 7 bases; unmatched bases: 7. CDR3 bases: TGTGCCAGCAGCGAGCGGACAGGGGGCAGGAATTCACCCCTCCACTTT. Its protein product is CASSERTGGRNSPLHF.

The rearrangement uses TRBV19 and TRBJ2-7; 9 nucleotides agree with TRBD1. The CDR3 sequence is 14 residues long. Per the germline V gene, CDR1 is LNHDA and CDR2 is SQIVND (reference sequence). Trimming cost V 3 bases and J 5 bases; bases outside gene matches: 5. CDR3 bases: TGTGCCAGTAGTATTGACAGGGGGGCCCACGAGCAGTACTTC. Translated, it gives CASSIDRGAHEQYF.

This chain connects TRBV25-1 to TRBJ1-1, with D maybe TRBD1 (6 bases). Trimming left V 3 bases short and J 5 bases short, with 13 bases between. Germline V gene data show CDR1 as MGHDK and CDR2 as SYGVNS. The CDR3 length is 14 residues. CDR3 coding DNA: TGTGCCAGCAGTGATCTGGGGGCGCGGACTGAAGCTTTCTTT. It encodes CASSDLGARTEAFF.

Points on this clonotype: One junction end does not reproduce the germline sequence, and a read error may be involved. The chain carries TRBV5-1 and TRBJ2-5; D may be TRBD1 or TRBD2 (5 bases each). The CDR3 runs 13 residues. Germline CDR1 is SGHRS and CDR2 is YFSETQ. The CDR3 protein is CASSSIGGETLYF. The DNA of the CDR3 is TGCGCCAGCAGCTCTATTGGGGGAGAGACCCTGTACTTC.

The chain uses TRBV12-3 or TRBV12-4 and TRBJ1-5; TRBD1 agrees at 9 bases. V lost 6 bases, J lost 6 bases, and 6 bases stayed unmatched. This CDR3 spans 14 amino acids. CDR3 protein: CASRPTGGGQPQHF. CDR3 DNA: TGTGCCAGCAGGCCAACAGGGGGCGGTCAGCCCCAGCATTTT.

Points on this clonotype: This clone may be a read error of a much larger clone one base away. J is TRBJ2-7 and V is TRBV6-5; TRBD2 matches at 10 bases. There are 15 residues in the CDR3. Germline CDR1 and CDR2: MNHEY and SVGAGI. CDR3 sequence: CASSYSASGGYEQDF. The DNA for the CDR3 is TGTGCCAGCAGTTACTCTGCTAGCGGGGGCTACGAGCAGGACTTC.

This clonotype was seen more than once but under ten times. The chain employs TRBV7-2 and TRBJ2-7, with 9 bases lining up with TRBD1. After removal of 1 base from V and 0 bases from J, the junction contained 4 bases not matched to a gene. CDR1 is SGHTA and CDR2 is FQGNSA in the germline V gene. This CDR3 has 16 amino acids. In DNA form, the CDR3 reads TGTGCCAGCAGCTTAGGTGGGACAGGGAACTCCTACGAGCAGTACTTC. The encoded protein is CASSLGGTGNSYEQYF. The variable domain in full, with the rest retrieved from reference TRBV7-2 and TRBJ2-7, is GAGVSQSPSNKVTEKGKDVELRCDPISGHTALYWYRQSLGQGLEFLIYFQGNSAPDKSGLPSDRFSAERTGGSVSTLTIQRTQQEDSAVYLCASSLGGTGNSYEQYFGPGTRLTVT.

The chain couples TRBV7-6 to TRBJ2-1; a possible D gene is TRBD2 (6 bases). The J call is uncertain, as TRBJ2-7 better fits the DNA end. The CDR3 is 18 amino acids. Per the germline V gene, CDR1 is SGHVS and CDR2 is FNYEAQ. The CDR3 region is CASSLEGLASSSYNEQYF. The CDR3 DNA reads as TGTGCCAGCAGCTTAGAGGGGCTAGCGTCGAGCTCCTACAATGAGCAGTACTTC.

The rearrangement links TRBV28 to TRBJ1-5; 9 bases match TRBD1. Losses at the gene ends were 7 bases for V and 6 bases for J; bases not matched to a gene: 7. The CDR3 runs 14 residues. Germline loops: CDR1 MDHEN, CDR2 SYDVKM. The CDR3 DNA reads TGTGCCAGCAATCCGGACAGGGGACTTCAGCCCCAGCATTTT. Its translation is CASNPDRGLQPQHF.

V gene TRBV12-3 or TRBV12-4 combines with J gene TRBJ2-1, with D perhaps matching TRBD2 (6 bases). CDR3 length: 14 residues. Trimming took 5 bases from V and 13 from J, leaving 21 bases between them. CDR3 nucleotides: TGTGCCAGCAGTCGACCAGCGGGCGGCCGGACCCAGTTCTTC. Amino acid sequence: CASSRPAGGRTQFF.

The chain couples TRBV7-6 to TRBJ1-2; 8 nucleotides agree with TRBD1. Germline V lookup: CDR1 SGHVS, CDR2 FNYEAQ. The CDR3 is made up of 15 amino acids. V gave up 5 bases and J gave up 8 bases; unmatched junction bases: 13. In nucleotides, the CDR3 is TGTGCCAGCAGCGCAACCAACAGGGGGATGGGGGGCTACACCTTC. It translates to CASSATNRGMGGYTF.

This clonotype has only one observation. This sequence joins TRBV6-1 and TRBJ1-5, with D hard to call. The V gene lost 7 bases and the J gene lost 7 bases, with 8 bases spanning the gap. The CDR3 is 11 residues long. Germline V gives CDR1 MNHNS, CDR2 SASEGT. CDR3 sequence reads: CASKGDQPQHF. Here the CDR3 DNA reads TGTGCCAGCAAGGGTGACCAGCCCCAGCATTTT.

V is TRBV12-3 or TRBV12-4 and J is TRBJ2-1; no definite D call. The CDR3 is 12 amino acids. Trimming removed 6 bases at V and 15 bases at J, with 18 bases between. CDR3 sequence: CASSLTAADPFF. The CDR3 nucleotides read TGTGCCAGCAGCCTCACGGCGGCGGATCCGTTCTTC.

The rearrangement links TRBV2 to TRBJ2-3; weak D call: TRBD1 (7 bases). Trimming removed 9 bases at V and 4 bases at J, with 20 bases between. The CDR3 contains 15 residues. The germline V gene has CDR1 SNHLY and CDR2 FYNNEI. Here the CDR3 DNA reads TGTGCCAGTACCAAAATACAGGGGAGGCCAGATACGCAGTATTTT. This sequence encodes CASTKIQGRPDTQYF.

By sample share, this clonotype is medium-sized. The chain uses TRBV15 and TRBJ2-5, with TRBD2 matching over 9 bases. Germline CDR1 and CDR2: LNHNV and YYDKDF (reference sequence). The V and J ends lost 0 bases and 4 bases, in that order; junction bases with no gene match: 3. This CDR3 region has 15 residues. The CDR3 is CATSRDRGGAETQYF. CDR3 sequence (DNA): TGTGCCACCAGCAGAGATCGCGGGGGGGCAGAGACCCAGTACTTC.

About this clonotype itself: This may come from a read error, since a much larger clone is one base off. V is TRBV7-3 and J is TRBJ2-3; 8 nucleotides align to TRBD2. The V gene end was trimmed by 3 bases and the J gene end by 2 bases; junction bases not matched to a gene: 10. The CDR3 is 17 amino acids. CDR1 and CDR2 from the germline V gene are SGHTA and FQGTGA. The CDR3 coding sequence is TGTGCCAGCAGCTTGAACGGGGCGGGGGGCCCCACAGATACGCAGTATTTT. Protein sequence: CASSLNGAGGPTDTQYF.

The chain employs TRBV9 and TRBJ2-3; TRBD1 matches 10 bases. Trimming removed 2 bases from V and 4 bases from J; junction bases left unmatched: 10. The CDR3 extends over 17 amino acids. From germline, CDR1 is SGDLS and CDR2 YYNGEE. The CDR3 DNA reads as TGTGCCAGCAGCGTGGGACAGGGGCCCTTCAAAGCAGATACGCAGTATTTT. As protein: CASSVGQGPFKADTQYF.

This clonotype was observed a handful of times. V usage is TRBV7-9 and J usage is TRBJ2-5; 11 bases align to TRBD1. Germline CDR1 and CDR2: SEHNR and FQNEAQ (reference sequence). Germline trimming cut 1 base from V and 5 bases from J; bases unmatched to any gene: 3. This CDR3 contains 15 residues. CDR3: CASSLGTGGVETQYF. The CDR3 coding sequence is TGTGCCAGCAGCTTAGGGACAGGGGGCGTCGAGACCCAGTACTTC.

This clonotype was counted between two and nine times. This chain links TRBV7-9 with TRBJ2-3; 9 nucleotides line up with TRBD2. V was clipped by 7 bases and J by 0 bases; unmatched bases: 8. CDR1 is SEHNR and CDR2 is FQNEAQ in the germline V gene (reference sequence). CDR3 size: 16 residues. CDR3 sequence (DNA): TGTGCCAGCATGGATCTAGCGGGGCCTAGCACAGATACGCAGTATTTT. Its protein product is CASMDLAGPSTDTQYF. The whole variable domain, filled in from reference TRBV7-9 and TRBJ2-3, reads DTGVSQNPRHKITKRGQNVTFRCDPISEHNRLYWYRQTLGQGPEFLTYFQNEAQLEKSRLLSDRFSAERPKGSFSTLEIQRTEQGDSAMYLCASMDLAGPSTDTQYFGPGTRLTVL.

This clonotype was seen only a few times. This chain links TRBV29-1 with TRBJ2-7; TRBD2 matches at 10 bases. Germline CDR1 is SQVTM and CDR2 is ANQGSEA. V lost 6 bases and J lost 4; bases outside the gene matches: 9. This CDR3 is built from 14 residues. This CDR3 reads CSVAEAGGLYEQYF. The CDR3, as DNA: TGCAGCGTCGCTGAAGCGGGGGGGTTGTACGAGCAGTACTTC.

On this clonotype itself: At one of its ends the junction is not consistent with the germline gene, which may arise from a read error. V and J are TRBV25-1 and TRBJ2-1; perhaps TRBD2 as D (7 bases). The CDR3 runs to 15 residues. Per germline, CDR1 MGHDK and CDR2 SYGVNS. The CDR3 is CASCEYKGGVDEQFF. CDR3 nucleotide sequence: TGTGCCAGCTGTGAATATAAAGGGGGGGTCGATGAGCAGTTCTTC.

This clonotype was seen only a few times. This chain uses TRBV7-3 with TRBJ2-3, with TRBD2 matching 13 bases. Trimming removed 3 bases from V and 4 bases from J; junction bases left unmatched: 1. In germline, CDR1 is SGHTA, CDR2 FQGTGA. This CDR3 spans 15 amino acids. CDR3 sequence (DNA): TGTGCCAGCAGCTTGGGACTAGCGGGGCCAGATACGCAGTATTTT. Its translation is CASSLGLAGPDTQYF. Variable domain in full (rest from reference TRBV7-3 and TRBJ2-3): GAGVSQTPSNKVTEKGKYVELRCDPISGHTALYWYRQSLGQGPEFLIYFQGTGAADDSGLPNDRFFAVRPEGSVSTLKIQRTERGDSAVYLCASSLGLAGPDTQYFGPGTRLTVL.

The rearrangement links TRBV7-9 to TRBJ2-1; TRBD2 matches at 16 bases. The CDR3 runs to 18 residues. With 2 bases clipped from V and 8 bases from J, the junction kept 9 bases outside the gene matches. The germline gives CDR1 SEHNR, CDR2 FQNEAQ (reference sequence). CDR3 DNA sequence: TGTGCCAGCAGCTTAACCAGGGGACTAGCGGGAGGGAGAGATGAGCAGTTCTTC. As protein: CASSLTRGLAGGRDEQFF.

With regard to this clonotype: Compared with germline, one end of the junction differs, possibly owing to a read error. The genes are TRBV11-2 and TRBJ2-4; unclear D gene. The germline V gene has CDR1 SGHAT and CDR2 FQNNGV. The CDR3 has 11 amino acids. This CDR3 is CASNSYHEQDF. CDR3 in DNA: TGTGCCAGCAACTCCTACCACGAGCAGGACTTC. Filled out from reference TRBV11-2 and TRBJ2-4, the complete variable domain reads EAGVAQSPRYKIIEKRQSVAFWCNPISGHATLYWYQQILGQGPKLLIQFQNNGVVDDSQLPKDRFSAERLKGVDSTLKIQPAKLEDSAVYLCASNSYHEQDFGAGTRLSVL.